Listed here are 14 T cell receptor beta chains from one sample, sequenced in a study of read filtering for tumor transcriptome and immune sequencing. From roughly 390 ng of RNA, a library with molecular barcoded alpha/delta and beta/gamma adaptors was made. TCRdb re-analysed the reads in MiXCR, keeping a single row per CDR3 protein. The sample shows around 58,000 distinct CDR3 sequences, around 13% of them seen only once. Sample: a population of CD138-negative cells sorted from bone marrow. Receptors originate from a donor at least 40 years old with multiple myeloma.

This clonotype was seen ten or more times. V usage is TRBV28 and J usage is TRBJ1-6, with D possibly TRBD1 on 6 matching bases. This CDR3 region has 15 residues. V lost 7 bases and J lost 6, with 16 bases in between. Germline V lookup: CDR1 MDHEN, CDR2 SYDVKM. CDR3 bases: TGTGCCAGCACCCCTGGGGGCGGTCCTAATTCACCCCTCCACTTT. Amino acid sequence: CASTPGGGPNSPLHF.

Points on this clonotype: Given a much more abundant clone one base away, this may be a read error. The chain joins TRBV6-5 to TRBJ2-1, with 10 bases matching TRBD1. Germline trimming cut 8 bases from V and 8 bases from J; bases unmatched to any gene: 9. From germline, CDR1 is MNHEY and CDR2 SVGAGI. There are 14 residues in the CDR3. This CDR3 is CASGLGTGEDEQFF. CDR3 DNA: TGTGCCAGCGGCTTAGGGACAGGGGAAGATGAGCAGTTCTTC.

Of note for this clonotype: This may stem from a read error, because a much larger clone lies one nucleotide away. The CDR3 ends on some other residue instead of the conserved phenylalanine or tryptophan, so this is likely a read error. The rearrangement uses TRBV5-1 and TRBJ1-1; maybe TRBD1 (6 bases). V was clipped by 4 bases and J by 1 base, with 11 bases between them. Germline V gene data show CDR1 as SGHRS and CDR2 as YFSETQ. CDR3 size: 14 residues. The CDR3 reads CASSRGDTNTEAFI. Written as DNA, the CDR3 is TGCGCCAGCAGCCGTGGGGACACGAACACTGAAGCTTTCATT.

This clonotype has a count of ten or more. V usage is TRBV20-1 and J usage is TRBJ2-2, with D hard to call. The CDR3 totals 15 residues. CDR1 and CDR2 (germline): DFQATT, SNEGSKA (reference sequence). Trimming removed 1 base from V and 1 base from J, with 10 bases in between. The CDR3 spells CSARGSRGNTGELFF. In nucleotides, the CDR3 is TGCAGTGCTAGAGGATCTAGAGGGAACACCGGGGAGCTGTTTTTT.

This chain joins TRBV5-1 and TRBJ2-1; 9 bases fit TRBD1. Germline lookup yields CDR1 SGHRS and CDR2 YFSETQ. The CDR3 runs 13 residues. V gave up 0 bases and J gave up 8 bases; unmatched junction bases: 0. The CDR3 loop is CASSLGQGDEQFF. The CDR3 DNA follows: TGCGCCAGCAGCTTGGGACAGGGGGATGAGCAGTTCTTC.

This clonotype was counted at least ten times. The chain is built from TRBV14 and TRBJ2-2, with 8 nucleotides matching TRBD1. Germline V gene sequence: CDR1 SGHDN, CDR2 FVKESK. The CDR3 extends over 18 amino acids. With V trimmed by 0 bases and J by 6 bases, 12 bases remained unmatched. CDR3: CASSQEPTGGLVSGELFF. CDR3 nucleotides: TGTGCCAGCAGCCAAGAACCCACAGGGGGTTTAGTCTCCGGGGAGCTGTTTTTT.

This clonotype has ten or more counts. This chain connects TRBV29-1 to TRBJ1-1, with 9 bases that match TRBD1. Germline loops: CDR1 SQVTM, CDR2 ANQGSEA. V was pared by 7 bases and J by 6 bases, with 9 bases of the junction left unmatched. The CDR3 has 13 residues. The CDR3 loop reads CSATHRGRAEAFF. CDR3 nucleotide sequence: TGCAGCGCCACCCACAGGGGGCGGGCTGAAGCTTTCTTT.

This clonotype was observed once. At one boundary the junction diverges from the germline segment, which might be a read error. CDR3 sequence: CAIRTRGAQSNEQFF. In nucleotides, the CDR3 is TGTGCCATCAGAACCAGGGGGGCCCAGTCGAATGAGCAATTCTTC. The rearrangement uses TRBV10-3 and TRBJ2-1; maybe TRBD1 (7 bases). Per germline, CDR1 ENHRY and CDR2 SYGVKD. CDR3 length equals 15 residues.

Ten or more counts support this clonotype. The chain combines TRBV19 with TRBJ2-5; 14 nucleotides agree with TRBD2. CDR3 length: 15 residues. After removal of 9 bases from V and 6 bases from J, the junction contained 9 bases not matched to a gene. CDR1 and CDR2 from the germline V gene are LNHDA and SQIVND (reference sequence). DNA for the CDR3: TGTGCCAGCAGCCAGGGGACTAGCGGGAGTAAGACCCAGTACTTC. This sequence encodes CASSQGTSGSKTQYF.

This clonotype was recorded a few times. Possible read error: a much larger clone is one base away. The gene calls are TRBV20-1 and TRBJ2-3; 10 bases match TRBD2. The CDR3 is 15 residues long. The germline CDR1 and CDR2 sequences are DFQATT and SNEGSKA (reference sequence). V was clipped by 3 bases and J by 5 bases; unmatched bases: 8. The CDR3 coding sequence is TGCAGTGCTAGGACAGGAGCGGGGGGGAGAGATACGCAGTATTTT. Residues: CSARTGAGGRDTQYF.

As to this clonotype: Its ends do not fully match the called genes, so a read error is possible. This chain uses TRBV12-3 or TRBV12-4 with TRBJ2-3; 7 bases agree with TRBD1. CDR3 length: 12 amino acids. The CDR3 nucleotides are TGTGCCAGCAGCTCAGGGGGATATACGCAGTATTTC. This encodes CASSSGGYTQYF.

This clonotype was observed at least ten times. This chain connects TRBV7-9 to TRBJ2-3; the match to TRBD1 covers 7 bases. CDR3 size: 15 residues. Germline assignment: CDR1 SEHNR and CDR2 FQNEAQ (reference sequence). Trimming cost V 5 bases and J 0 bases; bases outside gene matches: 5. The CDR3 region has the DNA TGTGCCAGCAGCCCTGGGACAGCTAGCACAGATACGCAGTATTTT. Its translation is CASSPGTASTDTQYF. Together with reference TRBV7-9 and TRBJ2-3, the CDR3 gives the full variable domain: DTGVSQNPRHKITKRGQNVTFRCDPISEHNRLYWYRQTLGQGPEFLTYFQNEAQLEKSRLLSDRFSAERPKGSFSTLEIQRTEQGDSAMYLCASSPGTASTDTQYFGPGTRLTVL.

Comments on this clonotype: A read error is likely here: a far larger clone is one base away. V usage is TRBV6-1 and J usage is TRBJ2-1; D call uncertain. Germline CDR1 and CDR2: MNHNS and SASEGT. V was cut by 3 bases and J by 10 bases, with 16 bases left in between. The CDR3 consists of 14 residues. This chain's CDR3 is CASSDSQIAKEQFF. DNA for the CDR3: TGTGCCAGCAGTGACTCCCAGATTGCAAAGGAGCAGTTCTTC.

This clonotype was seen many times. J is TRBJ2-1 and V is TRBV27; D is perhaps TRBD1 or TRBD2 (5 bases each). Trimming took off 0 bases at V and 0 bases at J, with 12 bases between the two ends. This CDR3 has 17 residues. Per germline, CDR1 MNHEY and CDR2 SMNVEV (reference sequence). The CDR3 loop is CASSLSWDAYSYNEQFF. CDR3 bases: TGTGCCAGCAGTTTATCCTGGGACGCCTACTCCTACAATGAGCAGTTCTTC.